The 12 T cell receptor beta chains listed next were all sequenced from one sample in a study of PD-1 blockade in classical Hodgkin lymphoma. The repertoire was sequenced with immunoSEQ multiplex PCR; TCRdb's copy has only in-frame clones and lacks some. The sample consists of tens of thousands of clones, 90% of them appearing once. The sample's time point: cycle 4 day 1 (C4D1), after 6 weeks of nivolumab. There was relapse after autologous stem cell transplantation in every patient, and there was variation in brentuximab vedotin exposure. The sequencing used peripheral blood mononuclear cells (PBMCs), collected before the fourth cycle of nivolumab. The source of these receptors is a human donor with classical Hodgkin lymphoma.

CDR3 sequence (DNA): TGTGCCAGCAGTAACCTTCGATCCAACAACCGATTACACTATGGCTACACCTTC. Translating gives CASSNLRSNNRLHYGYTF. V and J are TRBV27 and TRBJ1-2; no clear D. V was trimmed by 5 bases and J by 3 bases, leaving 25 bases between them. Germline-derived CDR1 and CDR2 are MNHEY and SMNVEV (reference sequence). This CDR3 contains 18 residues.

This chain connects TRBV10-1 to TRBJ2-7, with D tentatively TRBD2 (5 bases). V was cut by 3 bases and J by 5 bases, with 11 bases left in between. The CDR3 length is 13 residues. Germline V gives CDR1 WNHNN, CDR2 SYGVQD (reference sequence). DNA for the CDR3: TGCGCCAGCAGTGACGGGGAGTTGGACGAGCAGTACTTC. Its protein product is CASSDGELDEQYF.

The rearrangement uses TRBV9 and TRBJ2-1, with TRBD2 matching 12 bases. CDR1 SGDLS and CDR2 YYNGEE come from the germline V gene. The CDR3 spans 18 residues. Germline trimming cut 2 bases from V and 0 bases from J; bases unmatched to any gene: 6. For the CDR3, the DNA is TGTGCCAGCAGCGTTCCCCTAGCGGGAGGGAGCTCCTACAATGAGCAGTTCTTC. It codes for CASSVPLAGGSSYNEQFF.

The V gene is TRBV27, the J gene TRBJ1-4; D may be TRBD1 (5 bases). V was pared by 0 bases and J by 3 bases, with 8 bases between. This CDR3 spans 15 amino acids. In germline, CDR1 is MNHEY, CDR2 SMNVEV (reference sequence). The CDR3: CASSLSRGSNEKLFF. CDR3 nucleotide sequence: TGTGCCAGCAGTTTATCCCGGGGGTCTAATGAAAAACTGTTTTTT.

This chain joins TRBV5-1 and TRBJ2-7; D is possibly TRBD1 (5 bases). The CDR3 spans 16 residues. Germline V gene data show CDR1 as SGHRS and CDR2 as YFSETQ. The V end was cut by 6 bases, the J end by 5 bases, with 24 bases between. CDR3 amino acids: CASTGQAPSQPNEQYF. The CDR3 DNA is TGCGCCAGCACCGGACAAGCCCCATCCCAACCTAACGAGCAGTACTTC.

The rearrangement joins TRBV7-9 to TRBJ2-7; D gene ambiguous. The CDR3 is 15 residues long. Looked up from germline, CDR1 is SEHNR and CDR2 is FQNEAQ (reference sequence). Trimming shortened V by 8 bases and J by 3 bases, and 20 bases separated the two germline ends. CDR3 sequence: CASHPLASINYEQYF. In DNA form, the CDR3 reads TGTGCCAGCCATCCGTTGGCAAGCATTAACTACGAGCAGTACTTC.

With respect to this clone: The germline gene is not matched at one end of the junction; a read error may be the cause. The chain has TRBV7-7 and TRBJ2-1; a possible D gene is TRBD1 (5 bases). Germline CDR1 is SSHAT and CDR2 is FNYEAQ (reference sequence). The length of the CDR3 is 14 residues. CDR3 DNA sequence: TGTGCTAGCAGCTTAGGTCTCAGGGTTGGTGAGCAGTTCTTC. Translated, it gives CASSLGLRVGEQFF.

The rearrangement joins TRBV30 to TRBJ1-5, with D possibly TRBD1 on 6 matching bases. The CDR3 consists of 13 residues. CDR1 GTSNPN and CDR2 SVGIG come from the germline V gene (reference sequence). Trimming shortened V by 3 bases and J by 6 bases, and 12 bases separated the two germline ends. The CDR3 loop is CAWSQKGGQPQHF. CDR3 nucleotides: TGTGCCTGGAGCCAAAAGGGGGGTCAGCCCCAGCATTTT.

This sequence joins TRBV7-3 and TRBJ2-7; D is possibly TRBD1 (6 bases). Germline V gene data show CDR1 as SGHTA and CDR2 as FQGTGA. The ends were cut back, 3 bases at V and 0 bases at J, with 9 bases in the middle. CDR3 length: 14 residues. The CDR3 loop reads CASSLDRYSYEQYF. CDR3 coding DNA: TGTGCCAGCAGCTTGGACAGATACTCCTACGAGCAGTACTTC.

Only one count was recorded for this clone. The chain is built from TRBV7-6 and TRBJ2-5; D is unclear. Trimming took off 5 bases at V and 2 bases at J, with 21 bases between the two ends. This CDR3 comprises 17 residues. Germline lookup yields CDR1 SGHVS and CDR2 FNYEAQ. The CDR3 DNA is TGTGCCAGCAGCCCCTCGGTCATGGACGGCCGGCAAGAGACCCAGTACTTC. This translates into CASSPSVMDGRQETQYF.

The rearrangement links TRBV20-1 to TRBJ1-4; D is unresolved. CDR3 length equals 11 residues. V was pared by 8 bases and J by 5 bases, with 9 bases between. In germline, CDR1 is DFQATT, CDR2 SNEGSKA (reference sequence). The CDR3 bases are TGCAGTTGGTTCCTAAATGAAAAACTGTTTTTT. Protein product: CSWFLNEKLFF.

The chain recombines TRBV10-1 with TRBJ2-5; no clear D. The CDR3 is made up of 13 amino acids. The germline V gene has CDR1 WNHNN and CDR2 SYGVQD (reference sequence). Trimming stripped 8 bases from V and 3 bases from J, with 13 bases between. The CDR3 here is CASSLRPEETQYF. CDR3 nucleotides: TGCGCCAGCTCGTTAAGGCCAGAAGAGACCCAGTACTTC.